The clone carrying this T cell receptor beta chain appeared a single time. What it binds is unknown. Each of the donors had roughly 10 milliliters of peripheral blood drawn into EDTA-treated Vacutainer tubes. The junction had 12 bases not matched to a gene; V was cut back by 0 bases and J by 13 bases. This CDR3 has 15 amino acids. The germline V gene encodes CDR1 SGHVS and CDR2 FQNEAQ. The data stem from a study of blood T cells in healthy people across ages. Study results and caveats: The study could not conclusively compare naive and antigen-experienced cells, given its unsorted PBMCs. Estimated diversity that came from one million T cells was considered an underestimate.

PCR was performed a second time for about 6 to 12 cycles using a sample-barcoded 5' primer and a J-beta primer mix. Template switching added a 12-random-nucleotide identifier to every cDNA molecule. Using its own MiXCR run on the 5' RACE reads, TCRdb lists one record per CDR3 protein. This table holds about 1.5 million distinct CDR3 sequences, 42% found once. The sequenced sample consisted of blood. This clonotype originated in a woman aged 18-29 years in good health. The chain links TRBV7-8 to TRBJ2-1; 7 nucleotides align to TRBD2. CDR3 residues: CASSLAGGIQETQFF. The CDR3 DNA sequence: TGTGCCAGCAGCTTAGCGGGGGGGATCCAAGAGACCCAGTTCTTC.